This is a list of T cell receptor beta chains from one sample in a study of human T cells and chemical hapten exposure. TCRdb reanalysed the RACE reads using MiXCR and keeps one entry per CDR3 protein. The sample holds some 78,000 distinct CDR3 sequences, approximately 8.6% seen once. Sequenced input: whole blood. These receptors originate from a male donor in good health. Some clones in this sample may be carry-over from other donors' samples. Each CDR3 is given with its conserved first and last residue. D genes are given only for firm matches. Rows may omit the clone size; those that give it use once, few, many or a size class.

>14|TRBJ1-1|-|TRBV12-3/TRBV12-4|-
CASSLWDTNTEAFF
TGTGCCAGCAGTCTCTGGGACACCAACACTGAAGCTTTCTTT
>18|TRBJ2-3|TRBD2|TRBV12-3/TRBV12-4|-
CASRYSGGPGSSTDTQYF
TGTGCCAGCAGGTATAGCGGGGGGCCTGGCTCAAGCACAGATACGCAGTATTTT
>14|TRBJ1-5|-|TRBV19|few
CASSETQTHQPQHF
TGTGCCAGTAGTGAAACACAAACCCATCAGCCCCAGCATTTT
>16|TRBJ1-5|TRBD1|TRBV6-2/TRBV6-3|-
CASSPPGTGPPQPQHF
TGTGCCAGCAGCCCACCCGGGACAGGGCCTCCGCAGCCCCAGCATTTT
>17|TRBJ2-3|TRBD1|TRBV4-1|few
CASSPSGQGGSTDTQYF
TGCGCCAGCAGCCCCTCTGGACAGGGAGGAAGCACAGATACGCAGTATTTT
>15|TRBJ2-3|TRBD2|TRBV6-1|many
CASSHSGGSTDTQYF
TGTGCCAGCAGTCATAGCGGGGGAAGCACAGATACGCAGTATTTT
>20|TRBJ2-4|-|TRBV28|few
CASSYPVYRLGGGTKNIQYF
TGTGCCAGCAGTTATCCCGTTTATAGACTCGGAGGAGGAACCAAAAACATTCAGTACTTC
>15|TRBJ2-6|-|TRBV3-1|medium-sized
CASSPRSGGANVLTF
TGTGCCAGCAGCCCCCGGTCTGGGGGGGCCAACGTCCTGACTTTC
>13|TRBJ1-1|TRBD1|TRBV18|once
CANRQGEDTEAYF
TGTGCCAACCGCCAGGGGGAGGACACTGAAGCTTACTTT
>14|TRBJ2-7|TRBD1|TRBV7-3|-
CASSAGTDSYEQYF
TGTGCCAGCAGCGCCGGGACAGATTCCTACGAGCAGTACTTC